A single sample gave rise to the 18 T cell receptor beta chains below, sequenced in a study of identical twins (dated by TCRdb to about 2016). The library came from 5' RACE. Instrument on record: Illumina HiSeq 2000. The public reads were reprocessed in TCRdb via fastp at Q25 and MiXCR, keeping in-frame beta chains. All rows with the same CDR3 protein become a single entry with the most common DNA and genes. The sample data list 310,000 or so distinct CDR3 sequences, and 7.5% to 9.5% of these were observed just once. Approximately 7% of the sample is taken by the ten largest. In addition, the sample was reused for a study of yellow fever vaccine responses in identical twins.

Input material: CD8+ T cells sorted from blood. The source is a woman in her late teens or twenties in good health.

This clonotype was recorded many times. The gene calls are TRBV2 and TRBJ2-3; the D gene could be TRBD1 or TRBD2 (5 bases each). This CDR3 has 14 amino acids. In germline, CDR1 is SNHLY, CDR2 FYNNEI. Trimming took 7 bases from V and 1 from J, leaving 12 bases between them. The CDR3 reads CASKYGGGTDTQYF. The CDR3 DNA is TGTGCCAGCAAGTATGGGGGAGGCACAGATACGCAGTATTTT.

This clonotype has ten or more counts. The chain has TRBV5-1 and TRBJ2-7; D may be TRBD2 (6 bases). The CDR3 length is 16 residues. V was trimmed by 4 bases and J by 2 bases, leaving 19 bases between them. Germline CDR1 and CDR2: SGHRS and YFSETQ. The CDR3 DNA reads as TGCGCCAGCAGCCTGGAAACGGGACTCCGAACCTACGAGCAGTACTTC. Protein product: CASSLETGLRTYEQYF.

The chain employs TRBV2 and TRBJ1-6; the D is unclear. Looked up from germline, CDR1 is SNHLY and CDR2 is FYNNEI. The CDR3 is 19 residues long. Trimming pared 6 bases from V and 5 bases from J, leaving 26 bases between. The CDR3 sequence is CASSPFSLTEWGDNSPLHF. CDR3 sequence (DNA): TGTGCCAGCAGCCCCTTTTCCTTGACGGAGTGGGGAGATAATTCACCCCTCCACTTT.

The genes are TRBV28 and TRBJ1-1, with D possibly being TRBD1 (5 bases). Germline-derived CDR1 and CDR2 are MDHEN and SYDVKM. Trimming cost V 6 bases and J 5 bases, with 13 bases left between them. The CDR3 covers 13 residues. As DNA, the CDR3 is TGTGCCAGCAGGGGTTTGGGGGGGACTGAAGCTTTCTTT. Translating it yields CASRGLGGTEAFF. Together with reference TRBV28 and TRBJ1-1, the CDR3 gives the full variable domain: DVKVTQSSRYLVKRTGEKVFLECVQDMDHENMFWYRQDPGLGLRLIYFSYDVKMKEKGDIPEGYSVSREKKERFSLILESASTNQTSMYLCASRGLGGTEAFFGQGTRLTVV.

There are a few counts of this clonotype. The junction departs from the called germline gene at one end, perhaps through a read error. The V and J genes are TRBV20-1 and TRBJ2-1; 10 positions agree with TRBD1. This CDR3 is built from 16 residues. Germline loops: CDR1 DFQATT, CDR2 SNEGSKA (reference sequence). The CDR3 spells CCARAPGTGETNEQFF. CDR3 in DNA: TGCTGTGCTAGAGCCCCCGGGACAGGGGAGACCAATGAGCAGTTCTTC.

This sequence joins TRBV27 and TRBJ1-6, with D hard to call. CDR3 size: 12 residues. V lost 7 bases and J 6 bases, leaving 7 bases between the germline ends. Germline V lookup: CDR1 MNHEY, CDR2 SMNVEV (reference sequence). This chain's CDR3 is CASKYGNSPLHF. DNA for the CDR3: TGTGCCAGCAAATACGGTAATTCACCCCTCCACTTT.

The genes are TRBV28 and TRBJ1-5, with TRBD1 as a possible D gene (6 bases). Germline CDR1 MDHEN, CDR2 SYDVKM. The CDR3 is 15 residues long. Trimming pared 5 bases from V and 0 bases from J, leaving 11 bases between. CDR3 DNA: TGTGCCAGCAGTGAGGACAGCTATAGCAATCAGCCCCAGCATTTT. Translation gives CASSEDSYSNQPQHF. Using reference TRBV28 and TRBJ1-5 for the parts outside the CDR3, the full variable domain is DVKVTQSSRYLVKRTGEKVFLECVQDMDHENMFWYRQDPGLGLRLIYFSYDVKMKEKGDIPEGYSVSREKKERFSLILESASTNQTSMYLCASSEDSYSNQPQHFGDGTRLSIL.

The sample holds many counts of this clonotype. This chain uses TRBV6-4 with TRBJ2-1, with TRBD2 matching over 10 bases. Unmatched junction bases numbered 3, after V lost 4 bases and J lost 3 bases. This CDR3 is built from 15 residues. The germline gives CDR1 MRHNA, CDR2 SNTAGT. CDR3 DNA sequence: TGTGCCAGCAGTGGCACTAGCGGGGACTACAATGAGCAGTTCTTC. Translated, it gives CASSGTSGDYNEQFF.

The chain employs TRBV30 and TRBJ1-2; D gene uncertain. Germline loops: CDR1 GTSNPN, CDR2 SVGIG (reference sequence). This CDR3 has 13 residues. Trimming removed 0 bases from V and 9 bases from J, with 14 bases in between. The CDR3 sequence: CAWSVGSPGSYTF. The CDR3 DNA is TGTGCCTGGAGTGTAGGCAGCCCGGGGAGCTACACCTTC.

A few counts support this clonotype. V and J are TRBV6-5 and TRBJ1-1; D remains unclear. Germline assignment: CDR1 MNHEY and CDR2 SVGAGI. V was clipped by 0 bases and J by 1 base, with 3 bases between them. The length of the CDR3 is 13 residues. The CDR3 DNA reads as TGTGCCAGCAGTTACTCTACGAACACTGAAGCTTTCTTT. Residues: CASSYSTNTEAFF.

This clonotype has at least ten counts. Sequence at one end of the junction differs from germline and may be a read error. J is TRBJ2-2 and V is TRBV7-7; 9 nucleotides match TRBD2. This CDR3 has 17 residues. Germline V lookup: CDR1 SSHAT, CDR2 FNYEAQ (reference sequence). The CDR3 sequence: CASSLRTSGPNTGELFF. The CDR3 region has the DNA TGTGCTAGCAGCTTAAGAACTAGCGGGCCGAACACCGGGGAGCTGTTTTTT.

The V gene is TRBV6-4, the J gene TRBJ2-2; 10 bases are a match to TRBD1. V shed 3 bases and J 3 bases; nucleotides not matched to a gene: 4. CDR1 MRHNA and CDR2 SNTAGT come from the germline V gene. This CDR3 comprises 16 residues. In DNA, the CDR3 is TGTGCCAGCAGTGAGACAGGGGGCGATGACACCGGGGAGCTGTTTTTT. Translating it yields CASSETGGDDTGELFF.

This clonotype was seen many times. The chain couples TRBV18 to TRBJ2-2, with D possibly matching TRBD1 (5 bases). Germline-derived CDR1 and CDR2 are KGHSH and LQKENI. The CDR3 spans 16 residues. V lost 1 base and J 4 bases, leaving 13 bases between the germline ends. DNA for the CDR3: TGTGCCAGCTCACCACTTTTCAGGGTGGTCACCGGGGAGCTGTTTTTT. This encodes CASSPLFRVVTGELFF.

This clonotype has ten or more counts. CDR3 in amino acids: CASSYADRGYEQYF. CDR3 coding DNA: TGTGCCAGCAGCTACGCGGACAGGGGCTACGAGCAGTACTTC. The gene calls are TRBV7-9 and TRBJ2-7; 9 bases match TRBD1. V was pared by 4 bases and J by 3 bases, with 4 bases of the junction left unmatched. CDR3 length equals 14 residues. Per germline, CDR1 SEHNR and CDR2 FQNEAQ (reference sequence).

In this sample, this clonotype turned up many times. The V and J genes are TRBV24-1 and TRBJ2-1, with D possibly called TRBD1 or TRBD2 (6 bases each). Germline CDR1 is KGHDR and CDR2 is SFDVKD. Trimming stripped 3 bases from V and 4 bases from J, with 15 bases between. The CDR3 covers 16 residues. The CDR3 loop is CATSDVPGGSYNEQFF. CDR3 nucleotide sequence: TGTGCCACCAGTGATGTCCCCGGGGGCTCTTACAATGAGCAGTTCTTC.

This clonotype was counted between two and nine times. The chain is built from TRBV4-3 and TRBJ2-7; TRBD1 is a possible D gene (5 bases). Per the germline V gene, CDR1 is LGHNA and CDR2 is YSLEER. V dropped 0 bases and J dropped 3 bases, with 9 bases sitting between them. The length of the CDR3 is 14 residues. In DNA, the CDR3 is TGCGCCAGCAGCCAAGATACGACAGTCTACGAGCAGTACTTC. Translation: CASSQDTTVYEQYF.

This clonotype was seen only a few times. The chain carries TRBV7-2 and TRBJ2-7; possible D gene TRBD2, 5 bases. V lost 4 bases to trimming and J lost 4 bases, with 11 bases between them. Germline V gene sequence: CDR1 SGHTA, CDR2 FQGNSA. The CDR3 consists of 13 residues. CDR3 residues: CASSSAGEYEQYF. CDR3 DNA sequence: TGTGCCAGCAGCTCCGCCGGGGAATACGAGCAGTACTTC.

J is TRBJ2-7 and V is TRBV10-3; no firm D call. The CDR3 runs 13 residues. Germline CDR1 and CDR2: ENHRY and SYGVKD. V was trimmed by 2 bases and J by 7 bases, leaving 12 bases between them. This chain's CDR3 is CAISEESDLEQYF. CDR3 nucleotide sequence: TGTGCCATCAGTGAGGAGTCCGACTTGGAGCAGTACTTC.